This TCR beta chain originates from a study of T cell responses to AZD1222 COVID-19 vaccine. Study overall: Second-dose recipients at about 4 or about 12 weeks were treated as one pooled group.

General observations from the study: It should be noted that donors were predominantly white British and more often female, and clonal diversity was possibly underestimated. Baseline antibody screening turned up just six seropositive AZD1222 recipients. Reportedly, nearly half the spike-specific TCRs target unmutated variant regions.

TCRdb keeps only in-frame clones here, not all; method: immunoSEQ multiplex PCR. The repertoire holds 100,000 to 150,000 clones, with 70% to 90% as singletons. Germline V CDR1 and CDR2: SEHNR, FQNEAQ (reference sequence). V was clipped by 4 bases and J by 5 bases, with 15 bases between them. CDR3 length equals 15 residues. For this clone: The antigen is unknown.

The rearrangement links TRBV7-9 to TRBJ2-1, with D perhaps being TRBD1 or TRBD2 (5 bases each). The receptor comes from an adult in good health. The material sequenced was peripheral blood, taken on day 0 of AZD1222 vaccination. CDR3 sequence (DNA): TGTGCCAGCAGCTCCCGGGACCTAACTAACAATGAGCAGTTCTTC. It codes for CASSSRDLTNNEQFF.